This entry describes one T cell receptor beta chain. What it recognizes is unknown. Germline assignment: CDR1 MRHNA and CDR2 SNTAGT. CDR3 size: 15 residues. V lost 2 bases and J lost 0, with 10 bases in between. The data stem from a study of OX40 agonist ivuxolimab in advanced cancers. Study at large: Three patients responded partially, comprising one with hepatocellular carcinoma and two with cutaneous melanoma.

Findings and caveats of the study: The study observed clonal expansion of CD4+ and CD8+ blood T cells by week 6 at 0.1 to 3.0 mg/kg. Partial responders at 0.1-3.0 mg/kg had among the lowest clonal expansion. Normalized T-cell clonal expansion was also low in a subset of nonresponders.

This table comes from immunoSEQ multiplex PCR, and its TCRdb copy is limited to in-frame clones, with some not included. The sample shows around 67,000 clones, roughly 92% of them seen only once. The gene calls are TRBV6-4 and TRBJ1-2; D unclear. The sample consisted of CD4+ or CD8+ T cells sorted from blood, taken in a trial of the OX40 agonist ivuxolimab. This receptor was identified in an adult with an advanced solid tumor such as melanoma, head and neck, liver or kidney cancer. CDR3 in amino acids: CASSDAPFPNYGYTF. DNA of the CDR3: TGTGCCAGCAGTGACGCCCCTTTCCCTAACTATGGCTACACCTTC.